This T cell receptor beta chain was obtained from a study of Graves' ophthalmopathy and Graves' hyperthyroidism. Background on the study: The blood sample was drawn at first diagnosis and before any treatment.

The CDR3 length is 14 residues. J gave up 6 bases and V 6 bases, and 9 bases lay outside the gene matches. Hyperthyroidism patients, all newly diagnosed, had under 2 months' duration and ages of 18 to 65. The study excluded patients with other autoimmune diseases, uncontrolled infections, pregnancy or lactation. The PBMCs used were ones drawn from 8 to 10 ml of fresh peripheral blood. Amplification from RNA transcripts yielded the TCR beta CDR3 regions. First-round RT-PCR used HTBI primers; second-round multiplex PCR followed. In TCRdb, the multiplex PCR reads were re-called with MiXCR into one record per CDR3 protein. The table lists hundreds of thousands of distinct CDR3 sequences, 20% to 25% of them singletons. This clonotype was seen more than once but under ten times.

The TCR sequence derives from a woman aged 18 to 35 with stable Graves' hyperthyroidism. Some clones in this sample may be carry-over from other donors' samples. The specimen sequenced was peripheral blood. The rearrangement joins TRBV12-3 or TRBV12-4 to TRBJ1-2; 8 bases map to TRBD1. CDR3 in DNA: TGTGCCAGCAGGGGGACAGGTGGATCAAATGGCTACACCTTC. This encodes CASRGTGGSNGYTF.